This entry is about one T cell receptor beta chain. Its cognate antigen is unknown. This specimen belongs to a study of cytomegalovirus exposure and HLA in healthy donors. The CDR3 runs to 14 residues. After removal of 6 bases from V and 1 base from J, the junction contained 5 bases not matched to a gene. Germline assignment: CDR1 MNHEY and CDR2 SVGAGI. PCR employed 60 Vbeta and 13 Jbeta primers. Original processing notes: The count from a later analysis was some 80 million unique TCR beta chains, around 10 million of them shared. This table comes from immunoSEQ multiplex PCR, and its TCRdb copy is limited to in-frame clones, with some not included. V and J calls plus clone size are reproduced from that table; the DNA served to infer D and trimming. This sample has 130,000 to 150,000 clones, with 75% to 90% found just once. Study observations and caveats: A missense variant in DCLRE1C was later tied to TCR beta V- and J-gene trimming. Later on, an analysis tied about 17,000 TCR beta sequences to HLA alleles at 0.05 false discovery rate. Upon later analysis, TCR association rates were observed to vary by HLA locus, being highest for DRB1 and lowest for HLA-C.

The chain recombines TRBV6-5 with TRBJ2-5, with 7 bases aligning to TRBD1. Source material: PBMCs. The receptor's source is a woman aged 30 to 39 in good health and CMV-seronegative. The CDR3 here is CASSNRDSQETQYF. CDR3 DNA: TGTGCCAGCAGCAACCGGGACAGCCAAGAGACCCAGTACTTC.